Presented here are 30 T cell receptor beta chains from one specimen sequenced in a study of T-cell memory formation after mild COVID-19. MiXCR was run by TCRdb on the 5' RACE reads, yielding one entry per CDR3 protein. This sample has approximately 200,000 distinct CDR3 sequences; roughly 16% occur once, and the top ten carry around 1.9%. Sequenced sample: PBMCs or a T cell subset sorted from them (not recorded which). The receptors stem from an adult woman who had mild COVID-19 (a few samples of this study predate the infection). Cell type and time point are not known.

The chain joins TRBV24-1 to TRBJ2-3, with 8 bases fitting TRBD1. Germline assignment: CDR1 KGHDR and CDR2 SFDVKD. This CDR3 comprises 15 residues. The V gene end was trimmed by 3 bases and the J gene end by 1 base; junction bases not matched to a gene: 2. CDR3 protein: CATSDRGQGTDTQYF. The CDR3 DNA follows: TGTGCCACCAGTGATCGGGGACAGGGCACAGATACGCAGTATTTT.

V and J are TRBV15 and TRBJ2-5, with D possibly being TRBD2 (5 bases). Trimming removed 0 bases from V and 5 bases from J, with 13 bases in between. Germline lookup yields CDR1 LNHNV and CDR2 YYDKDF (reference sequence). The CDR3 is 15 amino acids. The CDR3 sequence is CATSRDVHGGETQYF. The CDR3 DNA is TGTGCCACCAGCAGAGATGTTCACGGCGGGGAGACCCAGTACTTC.

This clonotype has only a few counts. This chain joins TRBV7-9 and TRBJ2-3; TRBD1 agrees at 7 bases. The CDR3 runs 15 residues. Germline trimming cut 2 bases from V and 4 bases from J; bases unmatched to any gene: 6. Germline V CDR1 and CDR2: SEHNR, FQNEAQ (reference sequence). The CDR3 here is CASSLFGTVSDTQYF. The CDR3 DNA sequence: TGTGCCAGCAGCTTATTCGGGACAGTGTCAGATACGCAGTATTTT.

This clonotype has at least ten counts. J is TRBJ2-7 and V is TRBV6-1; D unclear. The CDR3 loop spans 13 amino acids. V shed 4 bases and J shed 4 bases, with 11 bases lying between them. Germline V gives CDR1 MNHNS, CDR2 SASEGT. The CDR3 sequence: CASSGVRLYEQYF. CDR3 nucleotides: TGTGCCAGCAGTGGAGTCAGGTTGTACGAGCAGTACTTC.

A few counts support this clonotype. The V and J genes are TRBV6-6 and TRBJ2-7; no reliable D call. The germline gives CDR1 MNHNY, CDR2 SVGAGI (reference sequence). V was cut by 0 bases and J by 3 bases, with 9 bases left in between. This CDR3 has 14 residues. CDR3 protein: CASSYSWRLYEQYF. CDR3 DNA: TGTGCCAGCAGTTACTCGTGGCGGCTCTACGAGCAGTACTTC.

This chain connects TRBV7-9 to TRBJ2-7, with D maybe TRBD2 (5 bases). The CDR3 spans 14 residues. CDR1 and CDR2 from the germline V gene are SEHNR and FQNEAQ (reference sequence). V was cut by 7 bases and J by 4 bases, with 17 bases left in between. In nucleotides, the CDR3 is TGTGCCAGCACCGATCACAAGGGAGAGTACGAGCAGTACTTC. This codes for CASTDHKGEYEQYF.

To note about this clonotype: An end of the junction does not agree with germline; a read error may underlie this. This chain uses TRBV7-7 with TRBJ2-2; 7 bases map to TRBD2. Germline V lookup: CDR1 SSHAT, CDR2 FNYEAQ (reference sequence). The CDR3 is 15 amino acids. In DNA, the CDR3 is TGTGCTAGCAGCCCGGAGACTAGCAGCACCGGGGAGCTGTTTTTT. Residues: CASSPETSSTGELFF.

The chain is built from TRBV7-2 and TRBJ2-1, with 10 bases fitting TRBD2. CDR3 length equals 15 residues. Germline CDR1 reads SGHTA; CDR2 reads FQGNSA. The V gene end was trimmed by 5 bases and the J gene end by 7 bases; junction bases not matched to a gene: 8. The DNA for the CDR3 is TGTGCCAGCAGCGAGGAGCTAGCGGGAGTTAATGAGCAGTTCTTC. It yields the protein CASSEELAGVNEQFF.

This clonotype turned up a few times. Here the CDR3 DNA reads TGTGCCAGCAGTTTATCAAGGGCGGGGCAGCCCCAGCATTTT. Protein sequence: CASSLSRAGQPQHF. V gene TRBV12-3 or TRBV12-4 combines with J gene TRBJ1-5, with D unclear. The CDR3 is 14 amino acids. V was trimmed by 2 bases and J by 7 bases, leaving 12 bases between them.

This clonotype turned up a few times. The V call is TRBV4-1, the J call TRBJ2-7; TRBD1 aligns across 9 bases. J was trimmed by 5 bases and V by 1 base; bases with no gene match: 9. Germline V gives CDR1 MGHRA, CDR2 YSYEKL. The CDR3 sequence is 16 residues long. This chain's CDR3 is CASSQVTGQGFNEQYF. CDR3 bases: TGCGCCAGCAGCCAAGTAACCGGACAGGGGTTCAACGAGCAGTACTTC.

The CDR3 DNA is TGTGCCGGGCTTGGACAGGCGAGCTCCTACGAGCAGTACTTC. As protein: CAGLGQASSYEQYF. The chain couples TRBV2 to TRBJ2-7, with 7 nucleotides matching TRBD1. V shed 11 bases, J shed 0 bases, and the junction held 10 bases outside the gene matches. The CDR3 has 14 amino acids. The germline V gene has CDR1 SNHLY and CDR2 FYNNEI. Based on the CDR3 plus reference TRBV2 and TRBJ2-7, the full variable domain is EPEVTQTPSHQVTQMGQEVILRCVPISNHLYFYWYRQILGQKVEFLVSFYNNEISEKSEIFDDQFSVERPDGSNFTLKIRSTKLEDSAMYFCAGLGQASSYEQYFGPGTRLTVT.

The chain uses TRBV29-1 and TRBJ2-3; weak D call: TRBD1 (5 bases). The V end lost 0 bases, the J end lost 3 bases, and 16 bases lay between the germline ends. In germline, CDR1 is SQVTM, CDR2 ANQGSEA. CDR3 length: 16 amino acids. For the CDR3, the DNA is TGCAGCGTTGAAGAGCGTAAGCAGGGTGGAACAGATACGCAGTATTTT. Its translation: CSVEERKQGGTDTQYF.

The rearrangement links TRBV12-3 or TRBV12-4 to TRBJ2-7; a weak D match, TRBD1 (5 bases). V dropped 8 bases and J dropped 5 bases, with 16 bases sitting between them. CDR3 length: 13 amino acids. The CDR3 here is CASRFASGNEQYF. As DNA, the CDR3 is TGTGCCAGCCGCTTTGCGTCAGGGAACGAGCAGTACTTC.

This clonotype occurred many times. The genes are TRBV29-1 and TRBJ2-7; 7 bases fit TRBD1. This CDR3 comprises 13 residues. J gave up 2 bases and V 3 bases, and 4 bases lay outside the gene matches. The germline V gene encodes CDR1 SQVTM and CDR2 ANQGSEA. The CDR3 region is CSVEGQNTYEQYF. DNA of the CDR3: TGCAGCGTTGAGGGACAGAATACCTACGAGCAGTACTTC.

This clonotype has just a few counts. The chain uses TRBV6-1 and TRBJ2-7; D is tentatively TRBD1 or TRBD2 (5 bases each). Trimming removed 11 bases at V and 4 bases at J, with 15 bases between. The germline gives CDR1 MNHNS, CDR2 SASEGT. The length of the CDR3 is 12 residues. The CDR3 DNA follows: TGTGCCTCCGGGGCCCTTGGGTACGAGCAGTACTTC. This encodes CASGALGYEQYF.

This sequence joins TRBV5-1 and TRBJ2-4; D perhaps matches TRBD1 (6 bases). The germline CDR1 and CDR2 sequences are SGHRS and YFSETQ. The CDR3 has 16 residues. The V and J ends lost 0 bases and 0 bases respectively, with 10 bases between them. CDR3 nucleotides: TGCGCCAGCAGCTTGGACAGGGATCTAGCCAAAAACATTCAGTACTTC. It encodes CASSLDRDLAKNIQYF.

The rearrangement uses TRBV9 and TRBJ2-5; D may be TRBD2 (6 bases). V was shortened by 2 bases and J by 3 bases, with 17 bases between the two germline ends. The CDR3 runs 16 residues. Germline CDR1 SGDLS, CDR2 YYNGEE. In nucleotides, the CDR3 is TGTGCCAGCAGCGTGAGCGGGCAGGGCGTGAAAGAGACCCAGTACTTC. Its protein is CASSVSGQGVKETQYF.

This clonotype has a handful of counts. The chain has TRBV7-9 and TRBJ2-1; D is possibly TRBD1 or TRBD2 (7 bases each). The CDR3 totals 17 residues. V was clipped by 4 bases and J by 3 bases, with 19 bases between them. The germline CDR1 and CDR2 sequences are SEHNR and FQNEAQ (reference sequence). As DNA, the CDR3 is TGTGCCAGCAGCTGGAAAAAACAGGGGAGGGACTACAATGAGCAGTTCTTC. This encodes CASSWKKQGRDYNEQFF.

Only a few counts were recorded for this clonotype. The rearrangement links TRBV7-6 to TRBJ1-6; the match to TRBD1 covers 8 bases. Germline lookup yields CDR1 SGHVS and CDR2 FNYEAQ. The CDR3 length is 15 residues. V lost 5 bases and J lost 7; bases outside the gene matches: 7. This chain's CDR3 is CASSKETGANSPLHF. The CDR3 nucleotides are TGTGCCAGCAGCAAAGAGACAGGGGCCAATTCACCCCTCCACTTT.

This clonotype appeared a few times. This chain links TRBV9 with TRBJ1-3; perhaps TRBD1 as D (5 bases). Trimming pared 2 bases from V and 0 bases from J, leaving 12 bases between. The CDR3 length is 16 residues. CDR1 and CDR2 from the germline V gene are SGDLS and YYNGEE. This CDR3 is CASSVLQGPSGNTIYF. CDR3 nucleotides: TGTGCCAGCAGCGTTCTCCAGGGCCCCTCTGGAAACACCATATATTTT. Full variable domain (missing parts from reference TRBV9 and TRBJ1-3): DSGVTQTPKHLITATGQRVTLRCSPRSGDLSVYWYQQSLDQGLQFLIQYYNGEERAKGNILERFSAQQFPDLHSELNLSSLELGDSALYFCASSVLQGPSGNTIYFGEGSWLTVV.

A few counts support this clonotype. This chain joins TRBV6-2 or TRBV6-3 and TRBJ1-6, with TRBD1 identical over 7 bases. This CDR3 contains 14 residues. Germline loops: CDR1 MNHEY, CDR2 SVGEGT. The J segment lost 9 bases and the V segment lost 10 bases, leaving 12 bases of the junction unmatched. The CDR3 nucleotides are TGTGCCACCTCCCCGAAGGGACAGTTTTCACCCCTCCACTTT. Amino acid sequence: CATSPKGQFSPLHF.

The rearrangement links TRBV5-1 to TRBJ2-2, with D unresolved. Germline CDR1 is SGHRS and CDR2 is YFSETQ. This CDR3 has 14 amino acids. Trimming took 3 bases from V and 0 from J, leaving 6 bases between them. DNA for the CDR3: TGCGCCAGCAGCTCGCCGACGAACACCGGGGAGCTGTTTTTT. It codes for CASSSPTNTGELFF.

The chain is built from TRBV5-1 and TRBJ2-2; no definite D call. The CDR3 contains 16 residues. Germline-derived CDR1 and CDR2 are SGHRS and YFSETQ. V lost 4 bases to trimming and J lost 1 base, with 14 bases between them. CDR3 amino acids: CASSQNLAVNTGELFF. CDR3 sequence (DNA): TGCGCCAGCAGCCAGAACTTGGCGGTGAACACCGGGGAGCTGTTTTTT.

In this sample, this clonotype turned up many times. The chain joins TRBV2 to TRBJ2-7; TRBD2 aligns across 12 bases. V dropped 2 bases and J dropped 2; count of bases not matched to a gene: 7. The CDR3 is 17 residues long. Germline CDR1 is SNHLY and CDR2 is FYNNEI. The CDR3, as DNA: TGTGCCAGCAGTGAAAGGGGTGCTAGCGGGAGGGCCTACGAGCAGTACTTC. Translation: CASSERGASGRAYEQYF. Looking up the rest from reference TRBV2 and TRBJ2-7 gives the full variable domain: EPEVTQTPSHQVTQMGQEVILRCVPISNHLYFYWYRQILGQKVEFLVSFYNNEISEKSEIFDDQFSVERPDGSNFTLKIRSTKLEDSAMYFCASSERGASGRAYEQYFGPGTRLTVT.

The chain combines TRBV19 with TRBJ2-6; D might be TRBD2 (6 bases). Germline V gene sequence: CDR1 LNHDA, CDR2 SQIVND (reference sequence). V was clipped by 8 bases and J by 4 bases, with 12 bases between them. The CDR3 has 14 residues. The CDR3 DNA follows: TGTGCCAGTTCTGCGGGGTACGGGGCCAACGTCCTGACTTTC. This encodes CASSAGYGANVLTF. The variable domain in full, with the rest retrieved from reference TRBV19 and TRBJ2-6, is DGGITQSPKYLFRKEGQNVTLSCEQNLNHDAMYWYRQDPGQGLRLIYYSQIVNDFQKGDIAEGYSVSREKKESFPLTVTSAQKNPTAFYLCASSAGYGANVLTFGAGSRLTVL.

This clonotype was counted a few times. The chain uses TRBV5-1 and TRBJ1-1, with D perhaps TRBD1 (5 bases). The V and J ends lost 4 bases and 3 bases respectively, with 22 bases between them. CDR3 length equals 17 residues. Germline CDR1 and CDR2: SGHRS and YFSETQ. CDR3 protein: CASSPRGGVRRDTEAFF. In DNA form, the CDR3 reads TGCGCCAGCAGCCCAAGGGGAGGGGTAAGAAGGGACACTGAAGCTTTCTTT.

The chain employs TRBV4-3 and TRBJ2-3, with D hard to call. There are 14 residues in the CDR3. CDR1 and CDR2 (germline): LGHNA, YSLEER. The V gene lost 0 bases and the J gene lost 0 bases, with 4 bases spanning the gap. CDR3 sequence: CASSQDSSTDTQYF. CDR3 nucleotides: TGCGCCAGCAGCCAAGATAGCAGCACAGATACGCAGTATTTT.

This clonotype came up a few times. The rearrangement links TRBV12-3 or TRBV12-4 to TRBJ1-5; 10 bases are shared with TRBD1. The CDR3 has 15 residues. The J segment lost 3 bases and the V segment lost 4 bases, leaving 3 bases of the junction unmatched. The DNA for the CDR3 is TGTGCCAGCAGTTACAGACAGGGGGCCAATCAGCCCCAGCATTTT. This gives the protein CASSYRQGANQPQHF.

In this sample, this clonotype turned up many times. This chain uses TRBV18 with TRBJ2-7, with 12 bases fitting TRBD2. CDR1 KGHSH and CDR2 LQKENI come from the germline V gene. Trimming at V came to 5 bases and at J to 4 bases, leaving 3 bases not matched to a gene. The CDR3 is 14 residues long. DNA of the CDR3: TGTGCCAGCTCATCGACTAGCGGGAGTTACGAGCAGTACTTC. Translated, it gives CASSSTSGSYEQYF.

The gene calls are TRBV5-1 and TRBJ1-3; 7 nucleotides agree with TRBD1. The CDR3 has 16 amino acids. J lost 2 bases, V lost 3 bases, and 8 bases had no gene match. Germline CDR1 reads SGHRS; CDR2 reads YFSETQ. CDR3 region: CASSYTGASAGNTIYF. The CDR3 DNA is TGCGCCAGCAGCTATACAGGGGCCTCCGCTGGAAACACCATATATTTT. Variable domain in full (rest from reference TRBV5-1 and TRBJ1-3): KAGVTQTPRYLIKTRGQQVTLSCSPISGHRSVSWYQQTPGQGLQFLFEYFSETQRNKGNFPGRFSGRQFSNSRSEMNVSTLELGDSALYLCASSYTGASAGNTIYFGEGSWLTVV.